The clone carrying this T cell receptor (beta chain) was recorded a few times. The antigen is unknown. This entry belongs to a study of T cell repertoires in cytomegalovirus infection. About the study: Recently identified HLA-C-restricted CMV epitopes were used, and well-studied HLA-B-restricted CMV epitopes were used as well. Shared public TCR beta signatures pointed to both CMV infection and a matching HLA type.

TCRdb re-called the reads with MiXCR, one entry per CDR3 protein. The data contain around 800,000 distinct CDR3 sequences, around a third of them seen just once; the ten biggest clones take up around 12%. General study results and limits: Frequencies of public TCR beta families were cumulated, and this identified carriers of CMV plus the relevant HLA. The ex vivo response showed dominance by HLA-C-restricted CMV-specific TCR beta clonotypes.

The V gene end was trimmed by 0 bases and the J gene end by 5 bases; junction bases not matched to a gene: 6. The CDR3 sequence is 15 residues long. From germline, CDR1 is DFQATT and CDR2 SNEGSKA (reference sequence). The TCR comes from a human donor in good health (CMV status not recorded). Some clones in this sample may be carry-over from other donors' samples. The chain links TRBV20-1 to TRBJ1-2; 10 positions match TRBD1. Sequencing was performed on cultured CD8+ T cells from PBMCs, taken from culture after CMV antigen stimulation. CDR3 in amino acids: CSARERDRGPYGYTF. The CDR3 DNA follows: TGCAGTGCTAGAGAACGGGACAGGGGACCTTATGGCTACACCTTC.